This paragraph covers one T cell receptor (beta chain) sequence. V shed 6 bases and J shed 3 bases, with 9 bases lying between them. Germline assignment: CDR1 SGHAT and CDR2 FQNNGV. The CDR3 sequence is 13 residues long. The data belong to a study of blood T cell repertoires in COVID-19. Study overall: The United States, Italy and Spain supplied acute and convalescent COVID-19 samples.

How the authors handled the data: Reference gene primer amplification gave estimated nucleated cell counts. Generated by immunoSEQ multiplex PCR, the TCRdb table keeps only in-frame clones and is missing some. The DNA was the basis for D and trimming; V, J and clone size are from that table. The sample consists of about 80,000 clones, about 78% of them appearing once. Input material: peripheral blood. This sequence originates from a human donor in a cohort sampled during active COVID-19. V and J are TRBV11-2 and TRBJ1-5; no reliable D call. In nucleotides, the CDR3 is TGTGCCAGCAGTCGACAACTCAATCAGCCCCAGCATTTT. Translating gives CASSRQLNQPQHF.